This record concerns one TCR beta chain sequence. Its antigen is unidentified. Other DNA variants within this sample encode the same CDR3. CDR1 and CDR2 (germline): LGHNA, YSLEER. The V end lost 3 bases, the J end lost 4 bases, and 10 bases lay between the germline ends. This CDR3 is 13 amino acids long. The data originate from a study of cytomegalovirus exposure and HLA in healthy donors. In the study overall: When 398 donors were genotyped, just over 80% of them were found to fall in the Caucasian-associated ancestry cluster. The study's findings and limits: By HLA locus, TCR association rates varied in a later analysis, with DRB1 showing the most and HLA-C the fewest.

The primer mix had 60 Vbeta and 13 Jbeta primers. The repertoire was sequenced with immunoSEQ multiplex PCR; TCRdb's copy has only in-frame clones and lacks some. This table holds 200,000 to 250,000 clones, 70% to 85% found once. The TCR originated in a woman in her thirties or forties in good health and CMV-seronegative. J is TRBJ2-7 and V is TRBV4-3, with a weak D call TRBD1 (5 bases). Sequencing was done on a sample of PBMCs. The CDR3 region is CASSQDGAYEQYF. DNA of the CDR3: TGCGCCAGCAGCCAGGATGGGGCGTACGAGCAGTACTTC.